The 27 T cell receptor beta chains presented below share a single source sample, sequenced in a study of T cells expressing NK-cell markers. TCRdb re-called the 5' RACE reads, yielding one record per CDR3 amino acid sequence without DNA. Its clone listing holds about 260,000 distinct CDR3 sequences. The sample comprised blood T cells: a sorted CD56 or NKG2C T cell subset, CD4+ or CD8+ T cells, or bulk PBMC T cells (not recorded which). The receptors were gathered from a woman aged 18 to 75 in good health.

V is TRBV9 and J is TRBJ2-1; TCRdb outputs TRBD2, but without DNA this stays unchecked. In germline, CDR1 is SGDLS, CDR2 YYNGEE. The CDR3 contains 16 residues. The chain's CDR3 is CASSVVGTSGNNEQFF. Looking up the rest from reference TRBV9 and TRBJ2-1 gives the full variable domain: DSGVTQTPKHLITATGQRVTLRCSPRSGDLSVYWYQQSLDQGLQFLIQYYNGEERAKGNILERFSAQQFPDLHSELNLSSLELGDSALYFCASSVVGTSGNNEQFFGPGTRLTVL.

J is TRBJ2-7 and V is TRBV7-9; TCRdb calls TRBD1, which cannot be checked without DNA. Germline CDR1 is SEHNR and CDR2 is FQNEAQ (reference sequence). The CDR3 totals 16 residues. CDR3 sequence: CASSDYTGTLSYEQYF.

This sequence joins TRBV4-3 and TRBJ2-2; TCRdb indicates TRBD1, and absent DNA this call remains unverified. CDR3 length equals 17 residues. The V gene's germline CDR1 is LGHNA and CDR2 YSLEER. The chain's CDR3 is CASSQGPGQGIAGELFF.

The chain uses TRBV3-1 and TRBJ2-7; TCRdb designates TRBD1, a call that cannot be tested without DNA. The CDR3 extends over 13 amino acids. Germline V gene sequence: CDR1 LGHDT, CDR2 YNNKEL (reference sequence). The CDR3 reads CASSQGRGDEQYF.

The chain couples TRBV5-5 to TRBJ2-3; TCRdb indicates TRBD1, and absent DNA this call remains unverified. The germline V gene encodes CDR1 SGHKS and CDR2 YYEKEE (reference sequence). This CDR3 has 15 residues. The CDR3 loop is CASSFMAGDTDTQYF.

The rearrangement joins TRBV29-1 to TRBJ2-3; TCRdb's assignment of TRBD2 cannot be checked, as there is no DNA. Looked up from germline, CDR1 is SQVTM and CDR2 is ANQGSEA. This CDR3 spans 14 amino acids. CDR3 in amino acids: CSAPAGEATDTQYF.

This chain connects TRBV15 to TRBJ2-3. The CDR3 contains 16 residues. CDR1 is LNHNV and CDR2 is YYDKDF in the germline V gene (reference sequence). CDR3 in amino acids: CATSRGSPGGTDTQYF.

The rearrangement joins TRBV12-3 or TRBV12-4 to TRBJ1-2; TCRdb returns TRBD1, unconfirmable since there is no DNA. This CDR3 spans 13 amino acids. CDR3 loop: CASSRATNYGYTF.

J is TRBJ2-2 and V is TRBV5-5; TCRdb outputs TRBD1, but without DNA this stays unchecked. In germline, CDR1 is SGHKS, CDR2 YYEKEE (reference sequence). This CDR3 spans 14 amino acids. This CDR3 is CAGSSGHGTGELFF.

The V gene is TRBV11-2, the J gene TRBJ2-5; the TCRdb call, TRBD2, lacks DNA for checking. CDR1 is SGHAT, CDR2 FQNNGV, per germline. There are 13 residues in the CDR3. This CDR3 reads CASSEGRGETQYF.

The chain has TRBV19 and TRBJ2-1; as DNA is missing, the TRBD1 call by TCRdb cannot be tested. The CDR3 extends over 13 amino acids. Germline V CDR1 and CDR2: LNHDA, SQIVND (reference sequence). This chain's CDR3 is CACGAGAYNEQFF.

The J gene is TRBJ1-6, the V gene TRBV19; TCRdb's D gene call, TRBD1, goes unchecked for lack of DNA. The CDR3 spans 14 residues. The V gene's germline CDR1 is LNHDA and CDR2 SQIVND (reference sequence). This CDR3 reads CASSIDGGNSPLHF.

This rearrangement joins TRBV12-3 or TRBV12-4 to TRBJ2-5; the TCRdb D gene call, TRBD1, has no DNA to confirm it. The CDR3 extends over 14 amino acids. The CDR3 loop is CASSDRGYQETQYF.

The chain joins TRBV5-4 to TRBJ2-2. Germline CDR1 SGHNT, CDR2 YYREEE (reference sequence). The CDR3 covers 14 residues. CDR3 amino acids: CASSLVTNTGELFF.

This rearrangement joins TRBV7-7 to TRBJ2-1; absent DNA, TCRdb's TRBD2 call cannot be checked. This CDR3 region has 17 residues. In germline, CDR1 is SSHAT, CDR2 FNYEAQ (reference sequence). The chain's CDR3 is CASSLTAAGGPRNEQFF.

The chain uses TRBV6-5 and TRBJ2-2. Germline lookup yields CDR1 MNHEY and CDR2 SVGAGI. The CDR3 totals 17 residues. The CDR3 spells CASSYSVLRTNTGELFF.

The rearrangement uses TRBV20-1 and TRBJ1-1; TCRdb proposes TRBD1, but this gene call is untestable without DNA. This CDR3 is 13 amino acids long. CDR1 is DFQATT, CDR2 SNEGSKA, per germline (reference sequence). CDR3 region: CSATTGVNTEAFF.

The CDR3 region is CTSYRGGEGEQFF. The J gene is TRBJ2-1, the V gene TRBV20-1; the D call of TRBD1 rests on TCRdb alone, since no DNA is present to check it. CDR1 and CDR2 (germline): DFQATT, SNEGSKA (reference sequence). The CDR3 totals 13 residues.

This chain links TRBV5-5 with TRBJ2-5; TCRdb names TRBD1, which stays unverified in the absence of DNA. Germline CDR1 is SGHKS and CDR2 is YYEKEE (reference sequence). The CDR3 is 16 amino acids. CDR3 region: CASSLNPPGGQETQYF.

The chain has TRBV12-3 or TRBV12-4 and TRBJ2-3; TCRdb picks TRBD1, but there is no DNA to check that call. CDR3 size: 15 residues. This CDR3 reads CASSLAGAGEDTQYF.

The gene calls are TRBV15 and TRBJ2-5; TCRdb's D call of TRBD1 is untestable without DNA. CDR3 length: 15 residues. Germline V CDR1 and CDR2: LNHNV, YYDKDF (reference sequence). This CDR3 is CATSTWGAGGETQYF.

The chain recombines TRBV12-3 or TRBV12-4 with TRBJ1-2; TCRdb's D gene call, TRBD1, goes unchecked for lack of DNA. This CDR3 comprises 14 residues. The CDR3 here is CASSLVGAGYGYTF.

According to its frequency, this clonotype is medium-sized. CDR3 amino acids: CASDPSGTSVPGEQFF. This sequence joins TRBV12-3 or TRBV12-4 and TRBJ2-1; with no DNA, the TCRdb D assignment of TRBD2 cannot be verified. The CDR3 has 16 amino acids.

V and J are TRBV6-5 and TRBJ1-1. CDR1 and CDR2 (germline): MNHEY, SVGAGI. The CDR3 totals 15 residues. The CDR3 loop reads CASSYIGRQNTEAFF.

The J gene is TRBJ2-3, the V gene TRBV19. CDR3 length equals 14 residues. Germline CDR1 LNHDA, CDR2 SQIVND (reference sequence). The CDR3: CASSRTASTDTQYF.

This rearrangement joins TRBV15 to TRBJ1-5; TCRdb names TRBD1, which stays unverified in the absence of DNA. The CDR3 totals 17 residues. The germline V gene has CDR1 LNHNV and CDR2 YYDKDF (reference sequence). CDR3 loop: CATSRADSTRDGQPQHF.

The CDR3: CASKPLPQGHFNQPQHF. This chain joins TRBV2 and TRBJ1-5. There are 17 residues in the CDR3. Germline loops: CDR1 SNHLY, CDR2 FYNNEI.